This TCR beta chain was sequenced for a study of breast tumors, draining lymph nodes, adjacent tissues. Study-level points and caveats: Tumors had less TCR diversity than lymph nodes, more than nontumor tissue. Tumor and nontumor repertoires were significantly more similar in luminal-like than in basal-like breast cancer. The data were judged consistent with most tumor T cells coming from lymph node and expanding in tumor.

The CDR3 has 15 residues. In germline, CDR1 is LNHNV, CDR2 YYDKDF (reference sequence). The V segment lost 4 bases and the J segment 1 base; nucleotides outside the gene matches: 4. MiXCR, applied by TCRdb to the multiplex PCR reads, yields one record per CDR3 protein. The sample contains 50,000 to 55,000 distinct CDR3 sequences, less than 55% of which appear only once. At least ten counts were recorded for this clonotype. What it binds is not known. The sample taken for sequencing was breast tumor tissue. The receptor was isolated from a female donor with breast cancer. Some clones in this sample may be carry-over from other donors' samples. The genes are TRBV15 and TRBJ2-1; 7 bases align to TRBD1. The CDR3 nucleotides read TGTGCCACCAGCACTAGGGGGCAATCCTACAATGAGCAGTTCTTC. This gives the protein CATSTRGQSYNEQFF.